This T cell receptor beta chain came from a study of blood T cells in healthy people across ages. This clonotype was detected a few times. The antigen is unknown. Broader study findings: With unsorted PBMCs, a conclusive comparison of naive versus antigen-experienced cells was not possible.

A second 7 to 11 cycle PCR used barcoded and J-beta primers. TCRdb analysed the 5' RACE reads with MiXCR anew, one entry per CDR3 protein. This table has 650,000 to 1,000,000 distinct CDR3 sequences, 35% to 40% appearing once. Germline V gene lookup returns CDR1 MNHEY and CDR2 SMNVEV (reference sequence). With 5 bases removed from V and 4 bases from J, the gap between germline ends came to 10 bases. The CDR3 has 13 amino acids. The receptor's source is a man younger than 30 in good health. Material: blood. The chain employs TRBV27 and TRBJ2-3; maybe TRBD2 (5 bases). The DNA of the CDR3 is TGTGCCAGCAGTCGAGGGTCCGCAGATACGCAGTATTTT. Its protein is CASSRGSADTQYF.